Listed below are T cell receptor beta chains from one sample, sequenced in a study of identifying expanded T cells in peripheral blood. Clones were sequenced by immunoSEQ multiplex PCR, and TCRdb holds only the in-frame ones, with some missing. Here the sample spans 120,000 or so clones, 84% being singletons. Sequencing input: blood. Source of these receptors: a person aged 18-70 years in good health. Each CDR3 is given with its conserved first and last residue. Fields, in order: CDR3 DNA, CDR3 protein, V gene, clone size, D gene, J gene. The D gene is left open where the match is weak. Size is omitted from some rows. Given values are once, few, many or a class for expanded clones.

DNA: TGTGCCAGTAGTATAGTAGGTGCAGTGCATCAGCCCCAGCATTTT; CDR3: CASSIVGAVHQPQHF; V: TRBV19; size: -; D: -; J: TRBJ1-5
DNA: TGTGCCTGGAGTGAGGGGTCGTGGCCCCAGCATTTT; CDR3: CAWSEGSWPQHF; V: TRBV30; size: few; D: -; J: TRBJ1-5
DNA: TGTGCCAGCAGTTTATCGGTAGTGACGGGCCCCGGGGAGCTGTTTTTT; CDR3: CASSLSVVTGPGELFF; V: TRBV27; size: -; D: -; J: TRBJ2-2
DNA: TGCGCCAGCAGCTTTGGGACAGGACAAGAGACCCAGTACTTC; CDR3: CASSFGTGQETQYF; V: TRBV5-1; size: -; D: TRBD1; J: TRBJ2-5
DNA: TGTGCCAGCAGCAGTAGGGGGTACCAAGAGACCCAGTACTTC; CDR3: CASSSRGYQETQYF; V: TRBV27; size: -; D: -; J: TRBJ2-5
DNA: TGTGCCAGTAGTTTGTCGATTTGGGCGACCGGGGAGCTGTTTTTT; CDR3: CASSLSIWATGELFF; V: TRBV19; size: -; D: -; J: TRBJ2-2
DNA: TGTGCCAGCAGCAGGAGGAGTAGACTCTACGAGCAGTACTTC; CDR3: CASSRRSRLYEQYF; V: TRBV6-5; size: -; D: -; J: TRBJ2-7
DNA: TGTGCCATCAGTGGGGCTCCCGGGACAGATTCCTACGAGCAGTACTTC; CDR3: CAISGAPGTDSYEQYF; V: TRBV10-3; size: -; D: TRBD1; J: TRBJ2-7
DNA: TGTGCCAGCAGTGAACTGGGGGGGGCGACGTATGGCTACACCTTC; CDR3: CASSELGGATYGYTF; V: TRBV2; size: -; D: -; J: TRBJ1-2
DNA: TGTGCCAGCAGCTTAACAGGGTTGTCCTACGAGCAGTACTTC; CDR3: CASSLTGLSYEQYF; V: TRBV7-6; size: -; D: -; J: TRBJ2-7
DNA: TGTGCCAGCAGTGAATCAGCCTCCTACAATGAGCAGTTCTTC; CDR3: CASSESASYNEQFF; V: TRBV25-1; size: -; D: -; J: TRBJ2-1
DNA: TGCGCCAGCAGCATCGGACTTGGGGTCAACACTGAAGCTTTCTTT; CDR3: CASSIGLGVNTEAFF; V: TRBV5-1; size: -; D: -; J: TRBJ1-1
DNA: TGTGCCAGCAGTCGTGGGCAGGGCTCGGCGGATACGCAGTATTTT; CDR3: CASSRGQGSADTQYF; V: TRBV7-9; size: -; D: -; J: TRBJ2-3
DNA: TGTGCCAGCAGCCGGGGACAGGGGGCTAACTATGGCTACACCTTC; CDR3: CASSRGQGANYGYTF; V: TRBV7-2; size: once; D: TRBD1; J: TRBJ1-2
DNA: TGCGCCAGCAGCTATTATTCCGGGACTGGACTGTTTTTT; CDR3: CASSYYSGTGLFF; V: TRBV5-1; size: -; D: -; J: TRBJ1-4
DNA: TGTGCCATCAGTGGAATAGGGGGCGCAAAGGGAGAGACCCAGTACTTC; CDR3: CAISGIGGAKGETQYF; V: TRBV10-3; size: -; D: TRBD1; J: TRBJ2-5
DNA: TGCGCCAGCAGAGTTGGGGGGCGGGGGAACACTGAAGCTTTCTTT; CDR3: CASRVGGRGNTEAFF; V: TRBV10-2; size: -; D: -; J: TRBJ1-1
DNA: TGTGCCAGCAGCTTAGACATATACACTGAAGCTTTCTTT; CDR3: CASSLDIYTEAFF; V: TRBV7-2; size: -; D: -; J: TRBJ1-1
DNA: TGCGCCAGCAGCTTGGAGGGGGTTATGGGCTACACCTTC; CDR3: CASSLEGVMGYTF; V: TRBV5-1; size: -; D: -; J: TRBJ1-2
DNA: TGTGCCAGCAGCTTAACCGGGACTAGCGCCGACAATGAGCAGTTCTTC; CDR3: CASSLTGTSADNEQFF; V: TRBV7-2; size: -; D: TRBD2; J: TRBJ2-1
DNA: TGCGCCAGCAGCGTAACTTTGGGCCAAGAGACCCAGTACTTC; CDR3: CASSVTLGQETQYF; V: TRBV5-1; size: -; D: -; J: TRBJ2-5
DNA: TGCGCCAGCAGCGGCGGACAGGGTTCCACAGATACGCAGTATTTT; CDR3: CASSGGQGSTDTQYF; V: TRBV5-1; size: -; D: TRBD1; J: TRBJ2-3
DNA: TGCGCCAGCAGCCAATCCGGACTAGAGAAGACAGATACGCAGTATTTT; CDR3: CASSQSGLEKTDTQYF; V: TRBV4-1; size: -; D: TRBD2; J: TRBJ2-3
DNA: TGCGCCAGCAGCCAAGATCCGGACAGGGGGCTGTCAGAGACCCAGTACTTC; CDR3: CASSQDPDRGLSETQYF; V: TRBV4-1; size: -; D: TRBD1; J: TRBJ2-5
DNA: TGTGCCAGCACGGGCAGTATGAACACTGAAGCTTTCTTT; CDR3: CASTGSMNTEAFF; V: TRBV6-1; size: -; D: -; J: TRBJ1-1
DNA: TGTGCCAGCAGTTACTCGGATGATTATTCACCCCTCCACTTT; CDR3: CASSYSDDYSPLHF; V: TRBV6-5; size: -; D: -; J: TRBJ1-6
DNA: TGTGCCAGCAGTGACTATCGGGTGAACACTGAAGCTTTCTTT; CDR3: CASSDYRVNTEAFF; V: TRBV2; size: -; D: -; J: TRBJ1-1
DNA: TGTGCCAGCAGCTTAGACGGGGGGCTTTATCAGCCCCAGCATTTT; CDR3: CASSLDGGLYQPQHF; V: TRBV7-8; size: -; D: -; J: TRBJ1-5
DNA: TGTGCCAGTAGTTCTCAGGGGCTTAGCACAGATACGCAGTATTTT; CDR3: CASSSQGLSTDTQYF; V: TRBV19; size: -; D: -; J: TRBJ2-3
DNA: TGTGCCAGCAGCTCGTCGGGGGCAGCTACCAATGAGCAGTTCTTC; CDR3: CASSSSGAATNEQFF; V: TRBV28; size: -; D: -; J: TRBJ2-1
DNA: TGTGCCAGCAGCCAATCTTTGAACACTGAAGCTTTCTTT; CDR3: CASSQSLNTEAFF; V: TRBV7-7; size: -; D: -; J: TRBJ1-1
DNA: TGTGCCAGTACCCAGGGGGCAGTGCGCGAGCAGTACTTC; CDR3: CASTQGAVREQYF; V: TRBV6-5; size: once; D: TRBD1; J: TRBJ2-7
DNA: TGTGCCAGCAGCTTAGGGGCTGAAGCTTTCTTT; CDR3: CASSLGAEAFF; V: TRBV13; size: -; D: -; J: TRBJ1-1
DNA: TGTGCCAGCAGTGGATTACAGGGAACCAACCCTGAAGCTTTCTTT; CDR3: CASSGLQGTNPEAFF; V: TRBV6-1; size: -; D: -; J: TRBJ1-1
DNA: TGTGCCAGCAGTTTATTCGAACAGGCTGAAGCTTTCTTT; CDR3: CASSLFEQAEAFF; V: TRBV28; size: -; D: -; J: TRBJ1-1
DNA: TGTGCCAGCAGCTTATTTGGGTCTAGCGGGTTGAGCACCGGGGAGCTGTTTTTT; CDR3: CASSLFGSSGLSTGELFF; V: TRBV7-3; size: -; D: TRBD2; J: TRBJ2-2
DNA: TGTGCCAGCACCCCGCAGAGCAGGCTGAACACTGAAGCTTTCTTT; CDR3: CASTPQSRLNTEAFF; V: TRBV7-3; size: -; D: -; J: TRBJ1-1
DNA: TGTGCCAGCAGCTCACGGACAGGGGGCATCACAGATACGCAGTATTTT; CDR3: CASSSRTGGITDTQYF; V: TRBV11-3; size: -; D: TRBD1; J: TRBJ2-3
DNA: TGTGCCAGCAGTTACTCCAGGGTGACCTCCTACGAGCAGTACTTC; CDR3: CASSYSRVTSYEQYF; V: TRBV6-5; size: -; D: -; J: TRBJ2-7
DNA: TGTGCCAGCTCACCCGAGCCGGGACAGGGAACCTACGAGCAGTACTTC; CDR3: CASSPEPGQGTYEQYF; V: TRBV18; size: once; D: TRBD1; J: TRBJ2-7
DNA: TGTGCCTCAGGCGAGGGCCTGAGCTCCTACAATGAGCAGTTCTTC; CDR3: CASGEGLSSYNEQFF; V: TRBV10-3; size: -; D: -; J: TRBJ2-1
DNA: TGCGCCAGCAGTGAAGGATCGCACACTGAAGCTTTCTTT; CDR3: CASSEGSHTEAFF; V: TRBV10-1; size: -; D: -; J: TRBJ1-1
DNA: TGTGCCTGGAGGGCCGGGCCTTACGGCGACGAGCAGTACTTC; CDR3: CAWRAGPYGDEQYF; V: TRBV30; size: -; D: -; J: TRBJ2-7
DNA: TGTGCCTGGAGTGCGGGACCGGGGGATGGCTACACCTTC; CDR3: CAWSAGPGDGYTF; V: TRBV30; size: -; D: -; J: TRBJ1-2
DNA: TGTGCCAGCAGCTTGGGGGGATACAATGAGCAGTTCTTC; CDR3: CASSLGGYNEQFF; V: TRBV5-8; size: -; D: -; J: TRBJ2-1
DNA: TGTGCCAGCACCCTTAGACAGGGGGTGGAGACCCAGTACTTC; CDR3: CASTLRQGVETQYF; V: TRBV13; size: -; D: TRBD1; J: TRBJ2-5
DNA: TGTGCCTGGAGTGCTCTCTCTGGAAACACCATATATTTT; CDR3: CAWSALSGNTIYF; V: TRBV30; size: -; D: -; J: TRBJ1-3
DNA: TGTGCCAGCAGCGCGACAGGGGCCTACGAGCAGTACTTC; CDR3: CASSATGAYEQYF; V: TRBV9; size: -; D: TRBD1; J: TRBJ2-7
DNA: TGTGCCAGCACCAATGGAGCTGGCTACACCTTC; CDR3: CASTNGAGYTF; V: TRBV7-8; size: -; D: -; J: TRBJ1-2
DNA: TGTGCCAGCAGCTTTCGAGTGGCACCGATTAACCAAGAGACCCAGTACTTC; CDR3: CASSFRVAPINQETQYF; V: TRBV11-2; size: once; D: -; J: TRBJ2-5
DNA: TGCGGATGCCTCTCTGGGGAGGGAAGGGGATCCTACGAGCAGTACTTC; CDR3: CGCLSGEGRGSYEQYF; V: TRBV29-1; size: -; D: TRBD2; J: TRBJ2-7
DNA: TGTGCCAGCAGCTCTACAAATTCACCCCTCCACTTT; CDR3: CASSSTNSPLHF; V: TRBV11-3; size: -; D: -; J: TRBJ1-6
DNA: TGTGCCAGCAGCCAATTTCTGGGGGCGGACACCATATATTTT; CDR3: CASSQFLGADTIYF; V: TRBV14; size: -; D: -; J: TRBJ1-3
DNA: TGTGCCAGCAGTGACAGGGGTAGATCCACTGAAGCTTTCTTT; CDR3: CASSDRGRSTEAFF; V: TRBV2; size: -; D: -; J: TRBJ1-1
DNA: TGTGCCAGCAGCTTACTTTTTGGGGGAGATACGCAGTATTTT; CDR3: CASSLLFGGDTQYF; V: TRBV7-8; size: -; D: -; J: TRBJ2-3